The rows below give T cell receptor beta chains drawn from one sample of a study of CD8 T cells in ankylosing spondylitis. TCRdb re-derived calls from the 5' RACE reads in MiXCR, one entry per CDR3 protein. The sample lists 90,000 to 120,000 distinct CDR3 sequences, more than 20% occurring once. Material: synovial fluid, either unsorted or a sorted T cell fraction (not recorded which). The receptors stem from a male donor with ankylosing spondylitis. Each CDR3 is given with its conserved first and last residue. Each record gives: J gene, D gene, clone size, V gene, CDR3 DNA, CDR3 protein. The D gene is left open where the match is weak. Clone size, where shown, is once, few, many, or a class for clones that have expanded.

TRBJ1-2,.,.,TRBV25-1,TGTGCCAGCAGTCGGGCAGGCCAAGCTAACTATGGCTACACCTTC,CASSRAGQANYGYTF
TRBJ2-7,TRBD2,many,TRBV12-3/TRBV12-4,TGTGCCAGCAGCCTCGGGACTAGCGGGTCTACGCAGCAGTACTTC,CASSLGTSGSTQQYF
TRBJ2-1,TRBD2,few,TRBV14,TGTGCCAGCAGCCAACAACTCATGGGGACTAGCCAGCAGTTCTTC,CASSQQLMGTSQQFF
TRBJ1-5,TRBD1,.,TRBV6-2/TRBV6-3,TGTGCCAGCGGTCAAGGTTGGACAGGGAGGCATTTT,CASGQGWTGRHF
TRBJ1-5,TRBD1,.,TRBV4-2,TGTGCCAGCAGCCGGGACAGGGGGCTGGATCAGCCCCAGCATTTT,CASSRDRGLDQPQHF
TRBJ2-1,.,many,TRBV3-1,TGTGCCAGCAGCCCTAGGCTAGCTAATGAGCAGTTCTTC,CASSPRLANEQFF
TRBJ2-1,TRBD1,few,TRBV2,TGTGCCAGCAGTGTCCGGGACAGGGGGGAGCAGTTCTTC,CASSVRDRGEQFF
TRBJ2-6,.,.,TRBV4-2,TGTGCCAGCAGCCTGACAGTTGGGGAGGCCAACGTCCTGACTTTC,CASSLTVGEANVLTF
TRBJ2-1,.,.,TRBV5-1,TGCGCCAGCAGCTTAGAACTAGCTGACTACAATGAGCAGTTCTTC,CASSLELADYNEQFF
TRBJ2-1,.,few,TRBV5-1,TGCGCCAGCAGCTTGGAGGCAGGGACTTACAATGAGCAGTTCTTC,CASSLEAGTYNEQFF
TRBJ1-6,.,.,TRBV4-2,TGTGCCAGCAGCCCTCCGGACTTGGGGTCACCCCTCCACTTT,CASSPPDLGSPLHF
TRBJ2-3,TRBD2,.,TRBV20-1,TGCAGTGCTAGAGATCCCCCTAGCGGTACGCAGTATTTT,CSARDPPSGTQYF
TRBJ2-3,TRBD2,few,TRBV12-3/TRBV12-4,TGTGCCAGCACTAAAGCGGGAGTGGTAGATACGCAGTATTTT,CASTKAGVVDTQYF
TRBJ2-7,TRBD2,.,TRBV7-9,TGTGCCAGCAGCGGATTAGCGGGGAAGTACTTC,CASSGLAGKYF
TRBJ2-3,.,.,TRBV7-2,TGTGCCAGCAGCTCACGGGAGTTCACAGATACGCAGTATTTT,CASSSREFTDTQYF
TRBJ1-1,.,few,TRBV4-1,TGCGCCAGCAGCCAAGGCACTGAAGCTTTCTTT,CASSQGTEAFF
TRBJ2-5,TRBD1,few,TRBV18,TGTGCCAGCTCAACCGGGACAGCCCTCGAGACCCAGTACTTC,CASSTGTALETQYF